This T cell receptor (beta chain) originates from a study of OX40 agonist ivuxolimab in advanced cancers. Study-level information: Partial responses were achieved by three patients, of whom one had hepatocellular carcinoma and two had cutaneous melanoma.

Clones were read by immunoSEQ multiplex PCR, and TCRdb kept only the in-frame ones, dropping some. The repertoire holds tens of thousands of clones, with roughly 92% as singletons. V lost 8 bases to trimming and J lost 5 bases, with 17 bases between them. The CDR3 spans 14 residues. Per the germline V gene, CDR1 is MNHNS and CDR2 is SASEGT. This TCR came from an adult with an advanced solid tumor such as melanoma, head and neck, liver or kidney cancer. Specimen: CD4+ or CD8+ T cells sorted from blood, collected in a trial of the OX40 agonist ivuxolimab. The chain uses TRBV6-1 and TRBJ2-3, with a possible D match to TRBD1 (6 bases). CDR3 nucleotides: TGTGCCAGCCGGCTACAGGGAGAGGGAGATACGCAGTATTTT. It specifies CASRLQGEGDTQYF.